This T cell receptor (beta chain) came from a study of blood T cell repertoires in COVID-19. Sequenced by immunoSEQ multiplex PCR; TCRdb stores in-frame clones only, minus some. Among around 50,000 clones listed, around 86% were seen once. This clone was seen once. Trimming pared 4 bases from V and 0 bases from J, leaving 9 bases between. CDR1 is SGHVS and CDR2 is FQNEAQ in the germline V gene. CDR3 size: 15 residues. V usage is TRBV7-8 and J usage is TRBJ2-2, with D maybe TRBD2 (5 bases). The sequence was obtained from an older woman with acute or convalescent COVID-19. The sequenced sample consisted of peripheral blood. CDR3 residues: CASSSQRTNTGELFF. In nucleotides, the CDR3 is TGTGCCAGCAGCTCCCAGCGGACGAACACCGGGGAGCTGTTTTTT.